Each of the 8 T cell receptor beta chains below was sequenced from the same sample in a study of blood T cells in healthy people across ages. A J-beta primer mix and a sample-barcoded 5' primer were used in a second PCR of roughly 7 to 12 cycles. TCRdb fed the 5' RACE reads into MiXCR, producing one record per CDR3 protein. The sample gives hundreds of thousands of distinct CDR3 sequences, approximately 30% of which show up once; 15% to 18% is in the top ten. Sequenced sample: blood. The receptors stem from a woman older than 75 in good health.

In its sample, this clonotype was seen many times. The chain employs TRBV28 and TRBJ2-1; 7 bases are shared with TRBD1. Germline V CDR1 and CDR2: MDHEN, SYDVKM. This CDR3 region has 15 residues. V lost 5 bases to trimming and J lost 5 bases; unmatched junction nucleotides: 9. For the CDR3, the DNA is TGTGCCAGCAGTCCCCGGGACAGTGTCCACAATGAGCAGTTCTTC. It yields the protein CASSPRDSVHNEQFF.

V usage is TRBV12-3 or TRBV12-4 and J usage is TRBJ2-1; the D gene is possibly TRBD1 (5 bases). The V end was cut by 5 bases, the J end by 8 bases, with 10 bases between. The CDR3 consists of 12 residues. As DNA, the CDR3 is TGTGCCAGCAGTCCTAGGGGCGATGAGCAGTTCTTC. This codes for CASSPRGDEQFF.

The rearrangement links TRBV5-1 to TRBJ2-7; 8 bases agree with TRBD1. Germline lookup yields CDR1 SGHRS and CDR2 YFSETQ. Trimming cost V 4 bases and J 5 bases; bases outside gene matches: 5. This CDR3 region has 13 residues. DNA of the CDR3: TGCGCCAGCAGCGACGCGACAGGGGACGAGCAGTACTTC. Its protein is CASSDATGDEQYF.

CDR3 in DNA: TGCGCCAGCAGTCATCGGACTAGCGGGGGGCCCCTAGATACGCAGTATTTT. The encoded protein is CASSHRTSGGPLDTQYF. The rearrangement links TRBV23-1 to TRBJ2-3; 14 bases agree with TRBD2. TRBV23-1 is designated an ORF whose function remains uncertain. This CDR3 has 17 residues. J was trimmed by 5 bases and V by 3 bases; bases with no gene match: 7.

In this sample, this clonotype turned up many times. The chain is built from TRBV9 and TRBJ2-5; 10 bases align to TRBD1. This CDR3 is 14 amino acids long. The germline V gene encodes CDR1 SGDLS and CDR2 YYNGEE. Trimming took 3 bases from V and 5 from J; bases not matched to a gene: 4. Here the CDR3 reads CASSGTGGKETQYF. The CDR3 DNA reads as TGTGCCAGCAGCGGGACAGGGGGAAAGGAGACCCAGTACTTC.

The chain couples TRBV5-6 to TRBJ1-2; D is undetermined. Germline CDR1 SGHDT, CDR2 YYEEEE. The CDR3 is made up of 14 amino acids. The ends were cut back, 4 bases at V and 4 bases at J, with 14 bases in the middle. DNA of the CDR3: TGTGCCAGCAGCCTGGGGAACAGTTTCTATGGCTACACCTTC. This encodes CASSLGNSFYGYTF.

This clonotype was seen many times. The chain links TRBV7-2 to TRBJ2-5, with D possibly being TRBD2 (6 bases). Germline CDR1 and CDR2: SGHTA and FQGNSA. Trimming removed 1 base from V and 5 bases from J, with 14 bases in between. CDR3 size: 15 residues. The CDR3 coding sequence is TGTGCCAGCAGCTTAGAGACTGGGAGGATCGAGACCCAGTACTTC. Translating gives CASSLETGRIETQYF. Based on the CDR3 plus reference TRBV7-2 and TRBJ2-5, the full variable domain is GAGVSQSPSNKVTEKGKDVELRCDPISGHTALYWYRQSLGQGLEFLIYFQGNSAPDKSGLPSDRFSAERTGGSVSTLTIQRTQQEDSAVYLCASSLETGRIETQYFGPGTRLLVL.

This clonotype has more than one count but fewer than ten. This chain links TRBV28 with TRBJ2-2; D is possibly TRBD2 (6 bases). V lost 6 bases and J lost 5, with 13 bases in between. Germline assignment: CDR1 MDHEN and CDR2 SYDVKM. The CDR3 consists of 14 residues. The DNA of the CDR3 is TGTGCCAGCAGGACGGGGGTGCGGACCGGGGAGCTGTTTTTT. Residues: CASRTGVRTGELFF.